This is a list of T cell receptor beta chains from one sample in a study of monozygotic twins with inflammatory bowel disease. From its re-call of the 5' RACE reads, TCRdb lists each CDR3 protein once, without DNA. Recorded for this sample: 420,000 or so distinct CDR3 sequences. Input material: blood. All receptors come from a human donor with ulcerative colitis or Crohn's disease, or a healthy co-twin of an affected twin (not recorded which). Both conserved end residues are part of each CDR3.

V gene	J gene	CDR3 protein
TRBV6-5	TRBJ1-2	CASSYARGTGEDRSYTF
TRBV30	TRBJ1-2	CAWSRDRDGYTF
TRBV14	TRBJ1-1	CASSYEVSNTEAFF
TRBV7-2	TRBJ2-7	CASSGGTLAYEQYF
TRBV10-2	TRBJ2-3	CATSWTGKNPDTQYF
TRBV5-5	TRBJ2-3	CASSSLGVDTQYF
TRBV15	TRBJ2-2	CATSRGGGGGTGELFF
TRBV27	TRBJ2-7	CATRGSYEQYF
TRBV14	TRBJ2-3	CASSFHFGGPADTQYF
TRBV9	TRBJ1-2	CASSVDPYGYTF
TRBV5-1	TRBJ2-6	CASSFETGGVSGANVLTF
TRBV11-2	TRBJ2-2	CASSARGDLTGELFF
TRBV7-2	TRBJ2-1	CASSGQSLPYNEQFF
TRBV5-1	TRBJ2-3	CASSSVYTGPDTQYF
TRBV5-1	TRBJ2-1	CASSLDLASGGSRTYNEQFF
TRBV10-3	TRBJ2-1	CAINQRNSGNEQFF
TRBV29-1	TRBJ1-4	CSGKQGAATNEKLFF
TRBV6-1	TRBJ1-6	CASSEGQGFYNSPLHF
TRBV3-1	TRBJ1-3	CASSQDSYSGNTIYF
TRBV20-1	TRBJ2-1	CSARASGGAYNEQFF
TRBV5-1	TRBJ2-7	CASSLANDRQYF
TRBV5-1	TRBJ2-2	CASSLRPGVTGELFF
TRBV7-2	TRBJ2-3	CASSLRVGGGTDTQYF
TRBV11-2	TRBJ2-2	CASSSPTKHTGELFF
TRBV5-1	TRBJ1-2	CASRRDRGYGYTF
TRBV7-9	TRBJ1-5	CASSPGWGTQPQHF
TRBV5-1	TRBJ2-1	CASSVTSATYNEQFF
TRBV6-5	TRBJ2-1	CASSYSGWSNEQFF
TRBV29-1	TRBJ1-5	CSVSGGISNQPQHF
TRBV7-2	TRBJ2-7	CASSLEAGSPYEQYF
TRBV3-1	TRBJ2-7	CASRPSGGAHEQYF